The T cell receptor beta chain described here comes from a study of cytomegalovirus exposure and HLA in healthy donors. Study-level information: Caucasian-associated ancestry cluster membership applied to about four fifths of a few hundred genotyped donors. Study-wide findings and caveats: As a later analysis revealed, most CMV-associated TCR beta chains appeared HLA-restricted. High sensitivity and specificity were reportedly achieved when the classifier diagnosed cytomegalovirus status. Most TCRs appeared rarely, but some public TCRs recurred in many donors.

Researchers ran the PCR with 60 Vbeta and 13 Jbeta primers. Profiled with immunoSEQ multiplex PCR; TCRdb holds only in-frame clones, not every one. The sample lists about 140,000 clones, around 80% occurring once. On this clone itself: What it recognizes is unknown.

This receptor was taken from a middle-aged man in good health and CMV-seronegative. The specimen sequenced was PBMCs.

The CDR3 here is CASSLNYRGTDTQYF. Written as DNA, the CDR3 is TGTGCCAGCAGCTTAAACTACAGGGGAACAGATACGCAGTATTTT. This sequence joins TRBV5-6 and TRBJ2-3; 7 bases map to TRBD1. Germline V gene sequence: CDR1 SGHDT, CDR2 YYEEEE. V gave up 2 bases and J gave up 3 bases; unmatched junction bases: 6. This CDR3 is 15 amino acids long.